This T cell receptor beta chain is drawn from a study of T cells after posttransplantation cyclophosphamide. Germline CDR1 reads SGHNT; CDR2 reads YENEEA. The CDR3 is 14 residues long. V lost 2 bases to trimming and J lost 1 base, with 8 bases between them. This clone occurred once. Its target is unknown. The study's findings and limits: Recipient CMV seropositivity and CMV reactivation strongly tracked TRB clonality.

Busulfan-fludarabine conditioning, marrow transplant, and cyclophosphamide on days +3 and +4 were administered. Measured with immunoSEQ multiplex PCR; TCRdb has only the in-frame clones, and not every one. The data contain 30,000 to 45,000 clones, roughly 73% of them singletons. The starting material was CD4+ T cells sorted from blood, obtained approximately 1,900 days after a stem cell transplant with posttransplant cyclophosphamide. The sequence came from a female patient aged 40-50 years who received an allogeneic stem cell transplant from a related donor, was CMV-positive, and had no GVHD. These T cells may partly come from the graft donor. The chain is built from TRBV11-3 and TRBJ1-1; perhaps TRBD1 as D (5 bases). The CDR3 bases are TGTGCCAGCAGCTTACAGGGAAAGAACACTGAAGCTTTCTTT. Its translation is CASSLQGKNTEAFF. Full variable domain (remainder filled in from reference TRBV11-3 and TRBJ1-1): EAGVVQSPRYKIIEKKQPVAFWCNPISGHNTLYWYLQNLGQGPELLIRYENEEAVDDSQLPKDRFSAERLKGVDSTLKIQPAELGDSAVYLCASSLQGKNTEAFFGQGTRLTVV.